This T cell receptor (beta chain) was captured by sequencing in a study of T cell responses to AZD1222 COVID-19 vaccine. Method: immunoSEQ multiplex PCR; TCRdb's copy keeps in-frame clones and lacks some. The sample has some 110,000 clones, more than 70% seen once. V dropped 3 bases and J dropped 3; count of bases not matched to a gene: 0. The CDR3 sequence is 15 residues long. Germline loops: CDR1 ENHRY, CDR2 SYGVKD. This clonotype was sampled from an adult who received the AZD1222 COVID-19 vaccine. The genes are TRBV10-3 and TRBJ2-3, with TRBD2 matching 13 bases. Here the sequenced sample was peripheral blood, taken 28 days after the second AZD1222 dose. The CDR3 reads CAISELAGGTDTQYF. The CDR3 nucleotides read TGTGCCATCAGTGAACTAGCGGGGGGGACAGATACGCAGTATTTT.